This entry lists 13 T cell receptor beta chains sequenced from one sample in a study of Ad26.COV2.S vaccination and SARS-CoV-2 variants (dated by TCRdb to the early 2020s). Library prep was done by the immunoSEQ multiplex PCR assay. This is the immuneACCESS table as TCRdb keeps it, with only in-frame sequences that have V and J called. A part of the clones is gone; compared with another copy, unresolved V genes explain less than half, and the rest is unexplained. The table for this sample lists around 350,000 clones; approximately 81% of them were counted only once. In total, the top ten clones hold roughly 3.5% of the sample. The treatment or condition label here, explained by the study, means: 15 to 20 received Ad26.COV2.S at low or high dose, single or two shots; 5 received placebo; per-sample allocation not given. For vaccine and placebo recipients, the sequenced repertoires came from samples collected on day 63 after the first injection.

Here the sequenced sample was peripheral blood, taken in a trial of Ad26.COV2.S vaccine versus placebo. The receptors derive from a person aged 18-60 years who received the Ad26.COV2.S COVID-19 vaccine or a placebo.

This clone was counted only a few times. The chain employs TRBV28 and TRBJ1-5; D remains unclear. Per germline, CDR1 MDHEN and CDR2 SYDVKM. The ends were cut back, 5 bases at V and 9 bases at J, with 20 bases in the middle. The CDR3 has 15 residues. CDR3 coding DNA: TGTGCCAGCAGTCCCCCGGGGAGAGGGCCTCGGCCCCAGCATTTT. Translated: CASSPPGRGPRPQHF.

The rearrangement links TRBV11-2 to TRBJ2-1, with TRBD2 matching 8 bases. Germline values: CDR1 SGHAT, CDR2 FQNNGV. The CDR3 has 18 amino acids. J gave up 4 bases and V 1 base, and 12 bases lay outside the gene matches. CDR3 sequence: CASSLVVGSGSRYNEQFF. CDR3 bases: TGTGCCAGCAGCTTAGTCGTGGGGAGCGGGAGTAGGTACAATGAGCAGTTCTTC.

This sequence joins TRBV29-1 and TRBJ2-3, with 8 bases that match TRBD2. The CDR3 is 14 residues long. V was pared by 7 bases and J by 4 bases, with 10 bases of the junction left unmatched. Germline V CDR1 and CDR2: SQVTM, ANQGSEA. The CDR3 loop reads CSALTSGRSDTQYF. In nucleotides, the CDR3 is TGCAGCGCACTTACTAGCGGTAGATCAGATACGCAGTATTTT.

The chain employs TRBV9 and TRBJ2-3, with D possibly being TRBD2 (5 bases). Per the germline V gene, CDR1 is SGDLS and CDR2 is YYNGEE. The CDR3 length is 15 residues. The V end lost 1 base, the J end lost 3 bases, and 12 bases lay between the germline ends. This CDR3 is CASSVRRTATDTQYF. The CDR3 DNA reads as TGTGCCAGCAGCGTAAGGAGGACGGCTACAGATACGCAGTATTTT. Together with reference TRBV9 and TRBJ2-3, the CDR3 gives the full variable domain: DSGVTQTPKHLITATGQRVTLRCSPRSGDLSVYWYQQSLDQGLQFLIQYYNGEERAKGNILERFSAQQFPDLHSELNLSSLELGDSALYFCASSVRRTATDTQYFGPGTRLTVL.

V and J are TRBV6-5 and TRBJ2-7; 7 nucleotides match TRBD1. CDR1 is MNHEY, CDR2 SVGAGI, per germline. The CDR3 loop spans 14 amino acids. Losses at the gene ends were 6 bases for V and 5 bases for J; bases not matched to a gene: 10. CDR3 in amino acids: CASSLRGISDEQYF. In nucleotides, the CDR3 is TGTGCCAGCAGCCTCAGGGGGATCAGCGACGAGCAGTACTTC.

The J gene is TRBJ2-7, the V gene TRBV6-5; TRBD1 aligns across 9 bases. The CDR3 is 14 amino acids. CDR1 MNHEY and CDR2 SVGAGI come from the germline V gene. Trimming removed 7 bases from V and 6 bases from J; junction bases left unmatched: 10. CDR3 amino acids: CASIPTGTGSEQYF. The CDR3 coding sequence is TGTGCCAGCATTCCCACCGGGACAGGGAGCGAGCAGTACTTC.

The genes are TRBV12-3 or TRBV12-4 and TRBJ1-2; D is unclear. This CDR3 is built from 11 residues. Trimming stripped 1 base from V and 8 bases from J, with 5 bases between. CDR3 amino acids: CASSLGKGYTF. DNA of the CDR3: TGTGCCAGCAGTTTAGGGAAGGGCTACACCTTC.

This clone occurred once. V is TRBV19 and J is TRBJ2-4; D is possibly TRBD1 (6 bases). Between the trimmed V and J ends, which lost 3 bases and 6 bases, there was a span of 9 bases. The CDR3 has 13 amino acids. In germline, CDR1 is LNHDA, CDR2 SQIVND (reference sequence). The CDR3 here is CASSMRQANIQYF. In DNA, the CDR3 is TGTGCCAGTAGTATGAGACAGGCAAACATTCAGTACTTC.

This chain connects TRBV2 to TRBJ1-1, with D maybe TRBD1 (5 bases). Trimming cost V 3 bases and J 2 bases, with 13 bases left between them. The CDR3 spans 15 residues. Germline V gene data show CDR1 as SNHLY and CDR2 as FYNNEI. In DNA, the CDR3 is TGTGCCAGCAGTGATAGAGGGGCGGGTAACACTGAAGCTTTCTTT. This encodes CASSDRGAGNTEAFF.

For the CDR3, the DNA is TGTGCCAGCAGCCCAGGGACAGGGGTTTACTACGAGCAGTACTTC. Translation: CASSPGTGVYYEQYF. The chain combines TRBV13 with TRBJ2-7, with TRBD1 identical over 10 bases. The CDR3 covers 15 residues. Germline V lookup: CDR1 PRHDT, CDR2 FYEKMQ (reference sequence). V trimming: 5 bases; J trimming: 3 bases; junction bases outside the gene matches: 7.

This chain connects TRBV15 to TRBJ2-1; 10 bases align to TRBD2. The CDR3 runs to 16 residues. V lost 2 bases and J lost 3; bases outside the gene matches: 4. CDR1 and CDR2 from the germline V gene are LNHNV and YYDKDF (reference sequence). The CDR3 nucleotides are TGTGCCACCAGCAGAACCGGGACTAGCGTCTACAATGAGCAGTTCTTC. Translation: CATSRTGTSVYNEQFF.

The chain links TRBV6-2 or TRBV6-3 to TRBJ2-3; D is perhaps TRBD1 (6 bases). Trimming took 4 bases from V and 0 from J, leaving 11 bases between them. The V gene's germline CDR1 is MNHEY and CDR2 SVGEGT. The length of the CDR3 is 15 residues. This CDR3 reads CASSFRGFSTDTQYF. In nucleotides, the CDR3 is TGTGCCAGCAGTTTTAGGGGGTTTAGCACAGATACGCAGTATTTT.

J is TRBJ2-5 and V is TRBV28; no reliable D call. The germline V and J ends were trimmed by 3 bases and 4 bases, with 12 bases remaining between them. Germline CDR1 and CDR2: MDHEN and SYDVKM. The CDR3 spans 14 residues. This chain's CDR3 is CASSFWPSGETQYF. CDR3 sequence (DNA): TGTGCCAGCAGTTTCTGGCCGTCGGGAGAGACCCAGTACTTC.